The entry that follows covers one TCR beta chain sequence. The V gene lost 4 bases and the J gene lost 6 bases, with 10 bases spanning the gap. The CDR3 is made up of 14 amino acids. Germline V gene sequence: CDR1 ENHRY, CDR2 SYGVKD. Blood libraries mostly used about 0.5 ug genomic DNA, six replicates each. Sequenced by immunoSEQ multiplex PCR; TCRdb stores in-frame clones only, minus some. The repertoire consists of over 12,000 clones, with 73% occurring once and the leading ten covering less than 3%. This sample is drawn from a study of neoadjuvant anti-PD-1 for oral cavity cancer. Study details: Patients without progression got a fourth dose around day 43.

Patients were newly diagnosed with stage II-IVA oral cavity squamous cell carcinoma without prior systemic or radiation treatment. PBMCs were not maintained or expanded in culture before analysis. The receptor comes from a person between 40 and 85 years old with oral cavity squamous cell carcinoma. The V gene is TRBV10-3, the J gene TRBJ1-6; D gene ambiguous. The sample in question was PBMCs, obtained before nivolumab (anti-PD-1) treatment. The CDR3 loop is CAISVDSVNSPLHF. The CDR3 DNA reads as TGTGCCATCAGTGTGGACTCAGTTAATTCACCCCTCCACTTT.